The 19 T cell receptor beta chains in this list originate from one sample, sequenced in a study of blood T cell repertoires in COVID-19. Measured with immunoSEQ multiplex PCR; TCRdb has only the in-frame clones, and not every one. The repertoire includes over 60,000 clones, 85% to 90% of them detected once, and 5% to 6.5% sits in the top ten. Sequencing was performed on peripheral blood. These receptors all stem from a middle-aged man with acute or convalescent COVID-19.

This rearrangement joins TRBV7-2 to TRBJ1-3; D unclear. Germline loops: CDR1 SGHTA, CDR2 FQGNSA. Trimming left V 1 base short and J 5 bases short, with 12 bases between. The CDR3 contains 15 residues. CDR3: CASSLEGRLRNTIYF. The CDR3 DNA is TGTGCCAGCAGCTTAGAAGGGAGGCTGAGAAACACCATATATTTT.

V and J are TRBV20-1 and TRBJ2-2; 10 bases match TRBD2. Germline loops: CDR1 DFQATT, CDR2 SNEGSKA (reference sequence). CDR3 length: 16 amino acids. The junction had 8 bases not matched to a gene; V was cut back by 3 bases and J by 4 bases. CDR3 sequence (DNA): TGCAGTGCTAGTTCTAGCGGGGGAGACCTCACCGGGGAGCTGTTTTTT. It translates to CSASSSGGDLTGELFF.

V usage is TRBV3-1 (or the pseudogene TRBV3-2) and J usage is TRBJ1-4; D possibly corresponds to TRBD1 (6 bases). The CDR3 runs 14 residues. Germline CDR1 reads LGHDT; CDR2 reads YNNKEL (reference sequence). V lost 3 bases and J lost 7, with 12 bases in between. The CDR3 nucleotides are TGTGCCAGCAGCCACGCGGCCAGGGGTGAAAAACTGTTTTTT. Amino acids: CASSHAARGEKLFF.

The rearrangement uses TRBV27 and TRBJ1-5; D is perhaps TRBD1 (6 bases). Germline CDR1 reads MNHEY; CDR2 reads SMNVEV (reference sequence). The CDR3 is 17 amino acids. V was pared by 5 bases and J by 3 bases, with 20 bases between. The DNA of the CDR3 is TGTGCCAGCAGTCCCGTATACAGTTACAGGGTCAATCAGCCCCAGCATTTT. Translation gives CASSPVYSYRVNQPQHF.

The CDR3 loop is CATSDPRGAYNEQFF. DNA for the CDR3: TGTGCCACCAGTGATCCGCGGGGGGCCTACAATGAGCAGTTCTTC. V usage is TRBV24-1 and J usage is TRBJ2-1, with 8 bases fitting TRBD2. The CDR3 has 15 residues. V trimming: 3 bases; J trimming: 2 bases; junction bases outside the gene matches: 2. Germline V gene data show CDR1 as KGHDR and CDR2 as SFDVKD.

The rearrangement joins TRBV18 to TRBJ2-1; 8 bases match TRBD1. Germline assignment: CDR1 KGHSH and CDR2 LQKENI. This CDR3 has 17 residues. The junction had 13 bases not matched to a gene; V was cut back by 3 bases and J by 6 bases. CDR3 DNA: TGTGCCAGCTCACCGGGTCTAGAACAGGGGGTATCCAATGAGCAGTTCTTC. Protein product: CASSPGLEQGVSNEQFF. The variable domain in full, completed from reference TRBV18 and TRBJ2-1, reads NAGVMQNPRHLVRRRGQEARLRCSPMKGHSHVYWYRQLPEEGLKFMVYLQKENIIDESGMPKERFSAEFPKEGPSILRIQQVVRGDSAAYFCASSPGLEQGVSNEQFFGPGTRLTVL.

This chain links TRBV19 with TRBJ2-1; 10 bases match TRBD1. Unmatched junction bases numbered 5, after V lost 4 bases and J lost 8 bases. The CDR3 covers 14 residues. Germline CDR1 LNHDA, CDR2 SQIVND (reference sequence). The CDR3 region is CASSTEDRGYEQFF. Written as DNA, the CDR3 is TGTGCCAGTAGTACCGAGGACAGGGGGTATGAGCAGTTCTTC. The full variable domain, rest sourced from reference TRBV19 and TRBJ2-1, is DGGITQSPKYLFRKEGQNVTLSCEQNLNHDAMYWYRQDPGQGLRLIYYSQIVNDFQKGDIAEGYSVSREKKESFPLTVTSAQKNPTAFYLCASSTEDRGYEQFFGPGTRLTVL.

This chain uses TRBV11-3 with TRBJ1-2, with TRBD1 matching over 8 bases. Germline V gene lookup returns CDR1 SGHNT and CDR2 YENEEA. The CDR3 contains 14 residues. V lost 5 bases, J lost 5 bases, and 7 bases stayed unmatched. The CDR3 DNA reads as TGTGCCAGCAGCCCAGGGACAGGCCTGTATGGCTACACCTTC. This sequence encodes CASSPGTGLYGYTF. Combining the CDR3 with reference TRBV11-3 and TRBJ1-2 gives the whole variable domain EAGVVQSPRYKIIEKKQPVAFWCNPISGHNTLYWYLQNLGQGPELLIRYENEEAVDDSQLPKDRFSAERLKGVDSTLKIQPAELGDSAVYLCASSPGTGLYGYTFGSGTRLTVV.

The gene calls are TRBV15 and TRBJ2-1, with TRBD2 identical over 9 bases. Trimming removed 1 base from V and 7 bases from J; junction bases left unmatched: 5. The CDR3 sequence is 15 residues long. CDR1 and CDR2 from the germline V gene are LNHNV and YYDKDF (reference sequence). The CDR3 spells CATSRVAGVWNEQFF. The DNA of the CDR3 is TGTGCCACCAGCAGAGTAGCGGGAGTGTGGAATGAGCAGTTCTTC.

This clone was seen a single time. This chain links TRBV19 with TRBJ2-1; 10 positions agree with TRBD2. Germline CDR1 reads LNHDA; CDR2 reads SQIVND (reference sequence). The V gene end was trimmed by 6 bases and the J gene end by 12 bases; junction bases not matched to a gene: 17. This CDR3 comprises 16 residues. CDR3 nucleotides: TGTGCCAGTAGCCCGACAATGGGAGCGGGAGGGGTGGGGCAGTTCTTC. It translates to CASSPTMGAGGVGQFF.

This chain links TRBV11-3 with TRBJ2-5; 12 bases fit TRBD2. Germline V gene sequence: CDR1 SGHNT, CDR2 YENEEA. There are 14 residues in the CDR3. V shed 5 bases and J 5 bases; nucleotides not matched to a gene: 3. CDR3 in DNA: TGTGCCAGCAGCCTGACTAGCGGGAGTGAGACCCAGTACTTC. As protein: CASSLTSGSETQYF.

The chain joins TRBV24-1 to TRBJ2-3; perhaps TRBD1 as D (6 bases). Germline values: CDR1 KGHDR, CDR2 SFDVKD. This CDR3 contains 16 residues. V was clipped by 6 bases and J by 2 bases, with 17 bases between them. CDR3 residues: CATSKGLGGNTDTQYF. CDR3 bases: TGTGCCACCAGTAAGGGTCTAGGGGGAAACACAGATACGCAGTATTTT.

V gene TRBV6-5 combines with J gene TRBJ1-5, with 7 positions matching TRBD1. Trimming cost V 6 bases and J 3 bases; bases outside gene matches: 5. CDR3 length: 14 residues. In germline, CDR1 is MNHEY, CDR2 SVGAGI. CDR3 amino acids: CASSGTALNQPQHF. In DNA, the CDR3 is TGTGCCAGCAGCGGGACAGCTCTCAATCAGCCCCAGCATTTT.

The CDR3 region is CASSRRIRDEQYF. CDR3 DNA sequence: TGTGCCAGCAGCAGGAGGATAAGAGACGAGCAGTACTTC. V is TRBV7-2 and J is TRBJ2-7; D is possibly TRBD2 (5 bases). Germline V gives CDR1 SGHTA, CDR2 FQGNSA. CDR3 length equals 13 residues. The V end lost 5 bases, the J end lost 5 bases, and 13 bases lay between the germline ends.

The rearrangement uses TRBV7-6 and TRBJ1-6; D is ambiguous. The CDR3 is made up of 15 amino acids. Trimming removed 5 bases at V and 9 bases at J, with 17 bases between. Germline V gene lookup returns CDR1 SGHVS and CDR2 FNYEAQ. The CDR3 is CASSTDREGSSPLHF. The CDR3 coding sequence is TGTGCCAGCAGCACAGACCGGGAGGGATCTTCACCCCTCCACTTT.

This chain connects TRBV19 to TRBJ2-2; 10 bases map to TRBD1. The CDR3 is made up of 18 amino acids. V dropped 5 bases and J dropped 0; count of bases not matched to a gene: 9. Germline-derived CDR1 and CDR2 are LNHDA and SQIVND (reference sequence). The CDR3 is CASSPRQGASANTGELFF. The CDR3 DNA is TGTGCCAGTAGTCCGAGACAGGGGGCTTCCGCGAACACCGGGGAGCTGTTTTTT.

The DNA of the CDR3 is TGCGCCAGCAGCTTGGGGGTAGCGGGAGGACAAGAGACCCAGTACTTC. This sequence encodes CASSLGVAGGQETQYF. The gene calls are TRBV5-1 and TRBJ2-5; TRBD2 matches 10 bases. Germline CDR1 and CDR2: SGHRS and YFSETQ. CDR3 length: 16 amino acids. The V segment lost 0 bases and the J segment 2 bases; nucleotides outside the gene matches: 4. Combining the CDR3 with reference TRBV5-1 and TRBJ2-5 gives the whole variable domain KAGVTQTPRYLIKTRGQQVTLSCSPISGHRSVSWYQQTPGQGLQFLFEYFSETQRNKGNFPGRFSGRQFSNSRSEMNVSTLELGDSALYLCASSLGVAGGQETQYFGPGTRLLVL.

The chain joins TRBV6-4 to TRBJ1-2, with 7 bases matching TRBD1. There are 13 residues in the CDR3. Trimming removed 6 bases from V and 4 bases from J; junction bases left unmatched: 5. CDR1 and CDR2 from the germline V gene are MRHNA and SNTAGT. CDR3 coding DNA: TGTGCCAGCAGCGCGACAGGGCCCTATGGCTACACCTTC. It codes for CASSATGPYGYTF.

This rearrangement joins TRBV10-2 to TRBJ2-7; 9 bases line up with TRBD2. The germline gives CDR1 WSHSY, CDR2 SAAADI. V lost 6 bases and J lost 3; bases outside the gene matches: 12. This CDR3 has 16 residues. The CDR3 here is CASSTSTSGPHYEQYF. The CDR3 DNA reads as TGCGCCAGCAGCACTTCCACTAGCGGGCCGCACTACGAGCAGTACTTC.